The clone carrying this TCR beta chain has a count of ten or more. Its specificity is unknown. This entry belongs to a study of neurological immune-mediated disorders. General study results and limits: Repertoires from 18 of 34 multiple sclerosis patients grouped phylogenetically into a related-CDR3 cluster, suggesting a possible signature.

As for the cDNA, it was generated by 5'RACE with 10-nucleotide random UMIs. In TCRdb, the 5' RACE reads were re-called with MiXCR into one record per CDR3 protein. The sample gives around 130,000 distinct CDR3 sequences, roughly 3.2% of which show up once; 1% to 1.5% is in the top ten. Trimming removed 2 bases from V and 5 bases from J, with 12 bases in between. Germline lookup yields CDR1 SGHVS and CDR2 FQNEAQ. The CDR3 totals 14 residues. The chain employs TRBV7-8 and TRBJ1-1; the D is unclear. The clonotype comes from a woman under 40 with multiple sclerosis. Sequenced material: PBMCs. The DNA of the CDR3 is TGTGCCAGCAGCTTAACCTTATCGGGTACTGAAGCTTTCTTT. Amino acid sequence: CASSLTLSGTEAFF.